The rows below give T cell receptor beta chains drawn from one sample of a study of T cells in narcolepsy. Profiled with immunoSEQ multiplex PCR; TCRdb holds only in-frame clones, not every one. This table has some 34,000 clones, roughly 88% appearing once. Sequenced: CD45RA- memory CD4+ T cells from PBMCs. These receptors were obtained from a human donor with narcolepsy. Each CDR3 is given with its conserved first and last residue. Each record gives: J gene, CDR3 length, D gene, V gene, CDR3 protein. The D gene is left open where the match is weak.

j_call: TRBJ1-3
cdr3_length: 15
d_call: .
v_call: TRBV6-6
cdr3_aa: CASSYSTPGWNTIYF

j_call: TRBJ2-3
cdr3_length: 18
d_call: .
v_call: TRBV4-3
cdr3_aa: CASSQVLLTGTSTDTQYF

j_call: TRBJ2-1
cdr3_length: 14
d_call: TRBD2
v_call: TRBV28
cdr3_aa: CASSFSGRYNEQFF

j_call: TRBJ2-1
cdr3_length: 12
d_call: .
v_call: TRBV30
cdr3_aa: CAWTSSYNEQFF

j_call: TRBJ1-5
cdr3_length: 13
d_call: .
v_call: TRBV11-1
cdr3_aa: CASRTGSNQPQHF

j_call: TRBJ2-1
cdr3_length: 11
d_call: .
v_call: TRBV20-1
cdr3_aa: CSASGLNEQFF

j_call: TRBJ1-1
cdr3_length: 11
d_call: .
v_call: TRBV9
cdr3_aa: CASIGGPEAFF

j_call: TRBJ2-2
cdr3_length: 16
d_call: .
v_call: TRBV11-3
cdr3_aa: CASSFIMSTATGELFF

j_call: TRBJ1-6
cdr3_length: 13
d_call: TRBD1
v_call: TRBV18
cdr3_aa: CASSGQGRSPLHF

j_call: TRBJ1-1
cdr3_length: 13
d_call: .
v_call: TRBV5-4
cdr3_aa: CASSHQRNTEAFF

j_call: TRBJ1-2
cdr3_length: 16
d_call: .
v_call: TRBV10-2
cdr3_aa: CASSETTGTDNYGYTF

j_call: TRBJ1-4
cdr3_length: 17
d_call: .
v_call: TRBV27
cdr3_aa: CASSTGWGVATNEKLFF

j_call: TRBJ2-3
cdr3_length: 13
d_call: .
v_call: TRBV11-2
cdr3_aa: CASSLGVGDTQYF

j_call: TRBJ1-1
cdr3_length: 14
d_call: .
v_call: TRBV19
cdr3_aa: CASSMGRRDTEAFF

j_call: .
cdr3_length: 13
d_call: .
v_call: TRBV6-5
cdr3_aa: CASRKGMLYEQYF

j_call: TRBJ2-6
cdr3_length: 16
d_call: .
v_call: TRBV5-1
cdr3_aa: CASSLTTGSGANVLTF

j_call: TRBJ1-5
cdr3_length: 16
d_call: .
v_call: TRBV28
cdr3_aa: CASSLSVFHSNQPQHF

j_call: TRBJ1-2
cdr3_length: 15
d_call: .
v_call: TRBV7-8
cdr3_aa: CASSLGADRIYGYTF

j_call: TRBJ2-1
cdr3_length: 14
d_call: TRBD2
v_call: TRBV5-1
cdr3_aa: CASSPGLAGNEQFF

j_call: TRBJ2-7
cdr3_length: 16
d_call: .
v_call: TRBV30
cdr3_aa: CAWSVNSAGKPYEQYF

j_call: TRBJ2-3
cdr3_length: 16
d_call: .
v_call: TRBV19
cdr3_aa: CASSRQTMSRTDTQYF

j_call: TRBJ2-7
cdr3_length: 12
d_call: .
v_call: TRBV7-2
cdr3_aa: CASSYDVYEQYF

j_call: TRBJ2-1
cdr3_length: 15
d_call: TRBD2
v_call: TRBV9
cdr3_aa: CASSGGLAGGGEQFF

j_call: TRBJ1-1
cdr3_length: 15
d_call: TRBD1
v_call: TRBV25-1
cdr3_aa: CASSDRGRSGTEAFF

j_call: TRBJ2-1
cdr3_length: 15
d_call: .
v_call: TRBV4-3
cdr3_aa: CASSHGWGTYNEQFF

j_call: TRBJ1-5
cdr3_length: 14
d_call: TRBD1
v_call: TRBV28
cdr3_aa: CASRWTGLDQPQHF

j_call: TRBJ1-3
cdr3_length: 17
d_call: TRBD1
v_call: TRBV2
cdr3_aa: CASSLRRSGGIGNTIYF

j_call: TRBJ1-2
cdr3_length: 15
d_call: .
v_call: TRBV21-1
cdr3_aa: CASSKAQGEHSGYTF

j_call: TRBJ2-1
cdr3_length: 14
d_call: .
v_call: TRBV9
cdr3_aa: CASSAPRDYNEQFF

j_call: TRBJ1-2
cdr3_length: 16
d_call: TRBD1
v_call: TRBV23-1
cdr3_aa: CASSQHDRGPNYGYTF

j_call: TRBJ2-7
cdr3_length: 16
d_call: .
v_call: TRBV19
cdr3_aa: CASSEVMGASSGEQYF

j_call: TRBJ2-1
cdr3_length: 15
d_call: TRBD2
v_call: TRBV30
cdr3_aa: CAWRGSGQTYNEQFF

j_call: TRBJ1-3
cdr3_length: 16
d_call: .
v_call: TRBV9
cdr3_aa: CASSVDSAAGGNTIYF

j_call: TRBJ1-2
cdr3_length: 13
d_call: TRBD1
v_call: TRBV30
cdr3_aa: CAWTTKGQSGYTF

j_call: TRBJ1-3
cdr3_length: 13
d_call: .
v_call: TRBV7-2
cdr3_aa: CASSSRHGNTIYF

j_call: TRBJ2-7
cdr3_length: 16
d_call: .
v_call: TRBV27
cdr3_aa: CASSYGWGVPAYEQYF

j_call: TRBJ1-4
cdr3_length: 15
d_call: .
v_call: TRBV2
cdr3_aa: CASRRGSATNEKLFF

j_call: TRBJ2-5
cdr3_length: 16
d_call: TRBD2
v_call: TRBV7-2
cdr3_aa: CASSPLGGGGVETQYF

j_call: TRBJ1-1
cdr3_length: 12
d_call: .
v_call: TRBV19
cdr3_aa: CASSIRWGEAFF

j_call: TRBJ2-3
cdr3_length: 19
d_call: TRBD2
v_call: TRBV7-2
cdr3_aa: CASSSRPAVLAGSTDTQYF

j_call: TRBJ2-7
cdr3_length: 13
d_call: TRBD1
v_call: TRBV5-6
cdr3_aa: CASRFGTGHEQYF

j_call: TRBJ1-5
cdr3_length: 16
d_call: .
v_call: TRBV19
cdr3_aa: CASSFADRQRRQPQHF

j_call: TRBJ1-5
cdr3_length: 15
d_call: .
v_call: TRBV10-3
cdr3_aa: CAISSQAGSNQPQHF

j_call: TRBJ1-5
cdr3_length: 13
d_call: .
v_call: TRBV28
cdr3_aa: CATVQGILQPQHF

j_call: TRBJ1-2
cdr3_length: 10
d_call: .
v_call: TRBV7-2
cdr3_aa: CASSSHGYTF

j_call: TRBJ2-5
cdr3_length: 17
d_call: .
v_call: TRBV1
cdr3_aa: CTSSQAYRTGFQETQYF

j_call: TRBJ2-7
cdr3_length: 14
d_call: TRBD2
v_call: TRBV2
cdr3_aa: CASRGTSGAFEQYF

j_call: TRBJ1-2
cdr3_length: 11
d_call: .
v_call: TRBV6-1
cdr3_aa: CASSSTNGYTF

j_call: TRBJ2-1
cdr3_length: 14
d_call: .
v_call: TRBV19
cdr3_aa: CASSIRSDYNEQFF

j_call: TRBJ2-1
cdr3_length: 13
d_call: TRBD1
v_call: TRBV7-9
cdr3_aa: CASSGQGAREQFF

j_call: TRBJ1-1
cdr3_length: 18
d_call: TRBD1
v_call: TRBV4-1
cdr3_aa: CASSQSWQGAIRNTEAFF